This T cell receptor (beta chain) was sequenced during a study of T cells after yellow fever vaccination (dated by TCRdb to between 2018 and 2021). Looking at the study overall: The SMART-Seq v4 Ultra Low Input RNA kit was used to prepare libraries from fractions with low cell numbers. Bulk TCR alpha and beta repertoires were sequenced longitudinally to track T-cell clones before and after primary and booster YFV17D yellow fever vaccination. The cohort comprised two healthy male donors, one aged 18 to 30 and one aged 30 to 40 years. Blood was collected at multiple timepoints before and after primary and secondary immunization, and bulk PBMC replicates and cell subsets were isolated. Points the paper makes about the study in general: Compared with the primary T-cell response, the secondary T-cell response was weaker but faster, peaking on day 5 rather than day 15. Computational filtering was required because FACS-sorted repertoires could contain abundant contaminating clonotypes from the bulk population. The study included only a couple of donors, which limits how far the findings can be generalized. After the booster, most clones that had expanded after primary vaccination were detected again (almost 97% of CD4 and more than 85% of CD8), suggesting broad maintenance of memory. A small share of clonotypes was detected in both CD4 and CD8 compartments, with the overlap likely arising from convergent recombination.

From the cysteine up to the phenylalanine, the CDR3 has a length of 19 residues. The kept DNA is CDR3 alone, 57 bases in frame from the first base. After removal of 1 base from V and 0 bases from J, the junction retains 8 bases not matched to a gene. From the germline V gene, CDR1 is SGHTA and CDR2 is FQGNSA. Reads for this sample came from an Illumina NovaSeq 6000. Synthesis of TCR cDNA relied on 5'RACE template switching, a step that introduced a universal primer site along with unique molecular identifiers. cDNA synthesis was primed from both the TCR alpha and TCR beta constant segments. Library amplification used two PCR steps, and the second PCR step added sample barcodes and sequencing adapters. Sequencing of libraries was done on Illumina HiSeq 2500 (2x100 bp) or NovaSeq (2x150 bp). For the original study's pipeline: Reads were demultiplexed and collapsed into UMI consensus sequences with MIGEC, and V(D)J alignment was performed with MiXCR. Clonotypes responding to the vaccine were identified with edgeR on replicate PBMC samples, with the criteria of FDR below 0.01 and a log2 fold change above 5 up to day 15. Bulk clonotypes were assigned CD4 or CD8 identity according to which sequenced CD4 or CD8 repertoire held them at higher abundance. In TCRdb, the public reads were trimmed at Q25 with fastp and aligned with MiXCR, with productive beta chains retained. CDR3 protein sequences are deduplicated, and each keeps its most common genes and DNA. These V and J calls originate from TCRdb's pipeline instead of the authors' own analysis. The sample records 400,000 to 450,000 distinct CDR3 sequences, around a sixth of which are singletons. Roughly a sixth of the sample comes from the top ten.

On this clonotype: This clone's antigen is unknown. No much larger clonotype is one base removed from it; base qualities were not supplied.

According to the study, the label for this sample's treatment or condition signals: live attenuated yellow fever vaccine strain. At every blood-draw timepoint, two biological replicates of bulk PBMCs were collected. A standard Ficoll-Paque protocol was used to isolate PBMCs from peripheral blood. RNA was extracted with TriZol from bulk PBMCs, CD4 and CD8 fractions, and dextramer-positive and dextramer-negative fractions. The source of this sequence is a man younger than 35 who received the YFV17D yellow fever vaccine. Here the sequenced sample was PBMCs, taken before the yellow fever booster vaccination. Recombination connected TRBV7-2 to TRBJ2-3; 12 junctional bases match TRBD2. The CDR3: CASSLVSWTSGVSTDTQYF. The nucleotide sequence reads as follows: TGTGCCAGCAGCTTAGTGTCTTGGACTAGCGGGGTTAGCACAGATACGCAGTATTTT.